This TCR beta chain was recorded in a study of tumor-infiltrating lymphocytes in oesophageal squamous cell carcinoma. One entry per CDR3 protein, called by TCRdb with MiXCR from the PCR reads. This sample has roughly 13,000 distinct CDR3 sequences, with less than 65% found just once. V shed 5 bases, J shed 1 base, and the junction held 8 bases outside the gene matches. Germline V CDR1 and CDR2: SGHTA, FQGNSA. There are 16 residues in the CDR3. Sequencing was done on a sample of normal esophageal tissue next to the tumor. This chain joins TRBV7-2 and TRBJ2-4; 7 bases agree with TRBD1. This TCR derives from a male donor with esophageal squamous cell carcinoma. CDR3 residues: CASSPDRAEAKNIQYF. The CDR3 DNA is TGTGCCAGCAGCCCAGACAGGGCGGAGGCCAAAAACATTCAGTACTTC.